This T cell receptor (beta chain) was sequenced during a study of blood T cell repertoires in COVID-19. The overall study: Nucleic acid was either cDNA or gDNA, and it came from T cells, B-cell-depleted T cells, or PBMCs.

The table came from immunoSEQ multiplex PCR; TCRdb's copy has only in-frame clones and leaves some out. The sample yields some 300,000 clones, around nine tenths seen once. The receptor was derived from a woman in her sixties or seventies in a cohort exposed to, infected with or recovered from COVID-19 (not recorded which). The sample comprised PBMCs or T cells enriched from blood (not recorded which).

CDR3 region: CASRGSTGVSEGTQYF. The CDR3 DNA is TGTGCCAGCAGGGGATCAACCGGCGTGAGCGAGGGGACCCAGTACTTC. The chain has TRBV28 and TRBJ2-5; D possibly corresponds to TRBD2 (5 bases). V was cut by 6 bases and J by 7 bases, with 24 bases left in between. This CDR3 is 16 amino acids long. Germline V CDR1 and CDR2: MDHEN, SYDVKM.